The 17 T cell receptor beta chains given below trace back to one sample, sequenced in a study of OX40 agonist ivuxolimab in advanced cancers. The data were produced by immunoSEQ multiplex PCR, yet TCRdb's version contains in-frame clones alone and is incomplete. The table includes about 48,000 clones, around 80% detected once. Sequenced here: CD4+ or CD8+ T cells sorted from blood, sampled in a trial of the OX40 agonist ivuxolimab. Receptor source: an adult with an advanced solid tumor such as melanoma, head and neck, liver or kidney cancer.

V is TRBV29-1 and J is TRBJ2-7; 12 nucleotides line up with TRBD2. Germline V gives CDR1 SQVTM, CDR2 ANQGSEA. The CDR3 is 13 amino acids. Trimming at V came to 6 bases and at J to 2 bases, leaving 2 bases not matched to a gene. CDR3: CSVSSGRAYEQYF. The CDR3 DNA reads as TGCAGCGTCTCTAGCGGGAGGGCCTACGAGCAGTACTTC.

The rearrangement uses TRBV13 and TRBJ2-7, with TRBD2 as a possible D gene (6 bases). This CDR3 region has 13 residues. Deletions cut 5 bases from V and 3 bases from J, with 11 bases between. Per germline, CDR1 PRHDT and CDR2 FYEKMQ (reference sequence). The CDR3 reads CASSGSGRYEQYF. The CDR3 coding sequence is TGTGCCAGCAGCGGTAGCGGACGCTACGAGCAGTACTTC.

This chain links TRBV28 with TRBJ1-2; no clear D gene. The V and J ends lost 9 bases and 3 bases respectively, with 5 bases between them. The CDR3 has 10 amino acids. Germline V lookup: CDR1 MDHEN, CDR2 SYDVKM. CDR3 region: CARRDYGYTF. In DNA form, the CDR3 reads TGTGCCAGACGAGACTATGGCTACACCTTC.

The chain couples TRBV5-4 to TRBJ2-5; D is undetermined. Germline CDR1 reads SGHNT; CDR2 reads YYREEE (reference sequence). The CDR3 is 14 amino acids. Trimming removed 5 bases at V and 1 base at J, with 12 bases between. The CDR3 loop reads CASRKIGSQETQYF. CDR3 bases: TGTGCCAGCAGGAAAATAGGTAGCCAAGAGACCCAGTACTTC.

This clone occurred a few times. V usage is TRBV19 and J usage is TRBJ2-7; D ambiguous. Germline V gives CDR1 LNHDA, CDR2 SQIVND (reference sequence). CDR3 length: 14 residues. V lost 1 base to trimming and J lost 3 bases, with 10 bases between them. This chain's CDR3 is CASSIGTRLYEQYF. As DNA, the CDR3 is TGTGCCAGTAGTATAGGGACCCGGCTCTACGAGCAGTACTTC.

The gene calls are TRBV7-6 and TRBJ2-7, with 13 positions matching TRBD2. V lost 1 base and J lost 0; bases outside the gene matches: 0. The CDR3 sequence is 16 residues long. Germline V gene lookup returns CDR1 SGHVS and CDR2 FNYEAQ. As DNA, the CDR3 is TGTGCCAGCAGCTTAGGGACTAGCGGGGGCTCCTACGAGCAGTACTTC. Its protein product is CASSLGTSGGSYEQYF.

The chain has TRBV29-1 and TRBJ2-7; 9 positions agree with TRBD2. The V and J ends lost 6 bases and 4 bases, in that order; junction bases with no gene match: 7. Per the germline V gene, CDR1 is SQVTM and CDR2 is ANQGSEA. CDR3 size: 13 residues. CDR3 residues: CSVRSGSVYEQYF. The CDR3 DNA reads TGCAGCGTCCGTAGCGGGAGTGTGTACGAGCAGTACTTC.

CDR3 protein: CASSWKGGTGELFF. CDR3 nucleotide sequence: TGCGCCAGCAGTTGGAAGGGAGGCACCGGGGAGCTGTTTTTT. This chain joins TRBV5-1 and TRBJ2-2; TRBD2 is a possible D gene (6 bases). Germline assignment: CDR1 SGHRS and CDR2 YFSETQ. Trimming took 5 bases from V and 4 from J, leaving 12 bases between them. CDR3 size: 14 residues.

The chain couples TRBV5-6 to TRBJ1-4; unclear D gene. Trimming pared 3 bases from V and 7 bases from J, leaving 19 bases between. The CDR3 has 16 amino acids. Germline V gene sequence: CDR1 SGHDT, CDR2 YYEEEE. CDR3 sequence reads: CASSSRRAVGSEKLFF. Here the CDR3 DNA reads TGTGCCAGCAGCTCCCGCCGGGCCGTTGGGAGTGAAAAACTGTTTTTT. Complete variable domain (other parts from reference TRBV5-6 and TRBJ1-4): DAGVTQSPTHLIKTRGQQVTLRCSPKSGHDTVSWYQQALGQGPQFIFQYYEEEERQRGNFPDRFSGHQFPNYSSELNVNALLLGDSALYLCASSSRRAVGSEKLFFGSGTQLSVL.

This rearrangement joins TRBV29-1 to TRBJ1-1; D perhaps matches TRBD1 (6 bases). This CDR3 comprises 13 residues. The germline V and J ends were trimmed by 7 bases and 1 base, with 13 bases remaining between them. Germline CDR1 and CDR2: SQVTM and ANQGSEA. CDR3 DNA sequence: TGCAGCGCCAAACAGGACAGGAACACTGAAGCTTTCTTT. Amino acid sequence: CSAKQDRNTEAFF.

The sample holds one count of this clone. V gene TRBV4-2 combines with J gene TRBJ2-3; a possible D gene is TRBD2 (6 bases). V lost 4 bases, J lost 5 bases, and 19 bases lay in between. This CDR3 has 16 amino acids. CDR1 and CDR2 (germline): LGHNA, YNFKEQ. The CDR3 loop reads CASSLNAGLEVDTQYF. The CDR3 DNA is TGTGCCAGCAGCCTCAACGCGGGGCTCGAGGTAGATACGCAGTATTTT.

The chain uses TRBV5-1 and TRBJ2-1, with 9 nucleotides matching TRBD2. Germline V CDR1 and CDR2: SGHRS, YFSETQ. With 0 bases clipped from V and 7 bases from J, the junction kept 8 bases outside the gene matches. The CDR3 is made up of 16 amino acids. The CDR3 spells CASSLVLLAGRNEQFF. The CDR3 DNA follows: TGCGCCAGCAGCTTGGTTTTACTAGCGGGTAGGAATGAGCAGTTCTTC.

V and J are TRBV4-1 and TRBJ2-3; unclear D gene. Trimming removed 0 bases from V and 2 bases from J, with 6 bases in between. CDR3 length equals 14 residues. CDR1 is MGHRA and CDR2 is YSYEKL in the germline V gene. The CDR3 DNA sequence: TGCGCCAGCAGCCAAGATCGGGTCACAGATACGCAGTATTTT. This gives the protein CASSQDRVTDTQYF.

This clone was picked up one time. The chain joins TRBV2 to TRBJ1-6; 8 nucleotides match TRBD1. CDR1 SNHLY and CDR2 FYNNEI come from the germline V gene. There are 15 residues in the CDR3. V trimming: 6 bases; J trimming: 5 bases; junction bases outside the gene matches: 6. CDR3 nucleotides: TGTGCCAGCAGAGCCGGGACAGGTCATAATTCACCCCTCCACTTT. It encodes CASRAGTGHNSPLHF.

The rearrangement links TRBV19 to TRBJ2-3, with TRBD2 matching 13 bases. Germline-derived CDR1 and CDR2 are LNHDA and SQIVND (reference sequence). This CDR3 has 16 residues. V shed 5 bases and J 3 bases; nucleotides not matched to a gene: 5. The CDR3 bases are TGTGCCAGTAGTCATGGGACTAGCGGGATAACAGATACGCAGTATTTT. Residues: CASSHGTSGITDTQYF.

The table lists this clone with a few counts. The chain is built from TRBV2 and TRBJ1-4; tentatively, D is TRBD1 (6 bases). Trimming removed 8 bases at V and 3 bases at J, with 10 bases between. The germline CDR1 and CDR2 sequences are SNHLY and FYNNEI. CDR3 length: 13 amino acids. The CDR3: CASQQGPNEKLFF. CDR3 DNA sequence: TGTGCCAGCCAACAGGGCCCTAATGAAAAACTGTTTTTT.

This clone has just a few counts. This rearrangement joins TRBV13 to TRBJ1-1; 12 bases agree with TRBD1. The junction had 10 bases not matched to a gene; V was cut back by 5 bases and J by 3 bases. Germline V gene lookup returns CDR1 PRHDT and CDR2 FYEKMQ (reference sequence). This CDR3 region has 17 residues. The CDR3 is CASSLLTGQGADTEAFF. CDR3 nucleotide sequence: TGTGCCAGCAGCCTGTTAACGGGACAGGGGGCCGACACTGAAGCTTTCTTT.